What follows are 2 T cell receptor beta chains derived from one specimen sequenced in a study of molecular identifiers for immune sequencing clone quantification. MiXCR was run by TCRdb on the PCR reads, yielding one entry per CDR3 protein. Of about 640,000 distinct CDR3 sequences in the sample, nearly 20% were seen once. Sequenced material: naive CD8+ T cells from blood, with Jurkat cell RNA spiked in. Subset here: FACS-sorted CD8+CD4-CCR7+CD45RA+ naive T cells. Receptors originate from a human donor in good health. Some libraries in this study had Jurkat cell RNA spiked in.

This clonotype was observed at least ten times. The conserved final phenylalanine or tryptophan is absent from the CDR3, which likely points to a read error. Because the CDR3's place on the DNA is in doubt, the DNA is left out and the CDR3 is given as listed by TCRdb. The chain carries TRBV11-2 and TRBJ2-1; the table's D call TRBD1 went unverified against the DNA. Inclusive of both ends, the CDR3 amounts to 11 amino acids. In germline, CDR1 is SGHAT, CDR2 FQNNGV. The CDR3 loop reads CASSLEGHWLL.

In regard to this clonotype: Being one base from a much bigger clone, this may be a read error. The conserved phenylalanine or tryptophan normally closing the CDR3 is absent here, so this likely arose from a read error. This chain uses TRBV3-1 with TRBJ2-3; the match to TRBD2 covers 8 bases. With 0 bases clipped from V and 2 bases from J, the junction kept 7 bases outside the gene matches. The CDR3 is made up of 17 amino acids. CDR1 is LGHDT, CDR2 YNNKEL, per germline (reference sequence). The CDR3: CASSQDPAGGNTDTQYL. CDR3 coding DNA: TGTGCCAGCAGCCAAGATCCGGCGGGGGGCAACACAGATACGCAGTATCTT.